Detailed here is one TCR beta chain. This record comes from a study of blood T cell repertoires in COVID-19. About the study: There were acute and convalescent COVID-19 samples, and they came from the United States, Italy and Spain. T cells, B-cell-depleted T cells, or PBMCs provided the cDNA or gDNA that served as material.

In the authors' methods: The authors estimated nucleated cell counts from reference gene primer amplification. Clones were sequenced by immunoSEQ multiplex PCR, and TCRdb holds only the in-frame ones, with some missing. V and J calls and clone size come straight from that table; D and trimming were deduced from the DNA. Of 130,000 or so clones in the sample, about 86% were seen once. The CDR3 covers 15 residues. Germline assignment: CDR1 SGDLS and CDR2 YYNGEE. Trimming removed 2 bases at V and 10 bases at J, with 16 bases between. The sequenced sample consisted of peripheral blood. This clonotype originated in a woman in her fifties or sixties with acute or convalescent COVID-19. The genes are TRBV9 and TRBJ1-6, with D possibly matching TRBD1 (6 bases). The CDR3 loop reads CASSVLDSQNSPLHF. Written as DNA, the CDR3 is TGTGCCAGCAGCGTCCTGGACAGTCAAAACTCACCCCTCCACTTT.